Listed below are T cell receptor beta chains from one sample, sequenced in a study of spatial heterogeneity in lung cancer. TCRdb recomputed calls from the 5' RACE reads with MiXCR, one row per CDR3 protein. The sample carries 9,500 to 13,000 distinct CDR3 sequences, roughly 8% recorded once. The sample in question was lung tumor tissue, obtained at surgery. The origin of the receptors is a male donor with early-stage non-small cell lung cancer. Both conserved end residues are part of each CDR3. D genes are given only for firm matches. Clone size is stated in some rows and not others, as once, few, many or a class when expanded.

CDR3 length	D gene	clone size	V gene	J gene	CDR3 protein	CDR3 DNA
15	NA	NA	TRBV28	TRBJ2-5	CASSLQGPAGETQYF	TGTGCCAGCAGTTTGCAGGGGCCGGCCGGGGAGACCCAGTACTTC
13	TRBD1	many	TRBV5-4	TRBJ2-5	CASSTGDQETQYF	TGTGCCAGCTCCACAGGGGACCAAGAGACCCAGTACTTC
13	NA	many	TRBV4-2	TRBJ2-7	CASSPRTVDEQYF	TGTGCCAGCAGCCCAAGGACAGTGGACGAGCAGTACTTC
16	NA	medium-sized	TRBV5-4	TRBJ2-3	CASSMTGIRSTDTQYF	TGTGCCAGCAGCATGACGGGAATACGGTCCACAGATACGCAGTATTTT
13	NA	few	TRBV20-1	TRBJ1-1	CSARGGDGTEAFF	TGCAGTGCCCGAGGCGGAGACGGCACTGAAGCTTTCTTT
13	NA	medium-sized	TRBV6-1	TRBJ2-5	CACRGGAEETQYF	TGTGCCTGTCGAGGAGGGGCAGAAGAGACCCAGTACTTC
15	NA	few	TRBV4-3	TRBJ1-1	CASSQDPSMNTEAFF	TGCGCCAGCAGCCAAGATCCTTCCATGAACACTGAAGCTTTCTTT
13	NA	few	TRBV7-3	TRBJ2-4	CASSQGLGNIQYF	TGTGCCAGCAGCCAGGGGCTGGGAAACATTCAGTACTTC
14	NA	medium-sized	TRBV7-3	TRBJ2-7	CASSLRSGDYEQYF	TGTGCCAGCAGCTTACGCTCAGGGGACTACGAGCAGTACTTC
14	NA	medium-sized	TRBV12-3/TRBV12-4	TRBJ1-2	CASSLAGGPYGYTF	TGTGCCAGCAGTTTAGCGGGGGGGCCCTATGGCTACACCTTC
20	TRBD2	many	TRBV11-2	TRBJ2-3	CASSTRTSGTIRASTDTQYF	TGTGCCAGCAGCACTCGGACTAGCGGGACAATCAGAGCTAGCACAGATACGCAGTATTTT
16	TRBD2	NA	TRBV4-2	TRBJ2-2	CASSPSGRAQTGELFF	TGTGCCAGCAGCCCCAGCGGGAGGGCCCAGACCGGGGAGCTGTTTTTT
14	NA	medium-sized	TRBV6-5	TRBJ1-1	CASNAQGGGTEAFF	TGTGCCAGCAATGCACAGGGAGGGGGGACTGAAGCTTTCTTT
15	TRBD1	many	TRBV4-2	TRBJ2-7	CASSQPGTGGYEQYF	TGTGCCAGCAGCCAACCCGGGACAGGGGGCTACGAGCAGTACTTC
15	TRBD1	NA	TRBV2	TRBJ2-3	CASSDLDRGKDTQYF	TGTGCCAGCAGTGACCTGGACAGGGGGAAAGATACGCAGTATTTT
14	TRBD1	NA	TRBV6-2/TRBV6-3	TRBJ2-2	CASRGQSSTGELFF	TGTGCCAGTCGGGGACAGTCGAGCACCGGGGAGCTGTTTTTT
13	NA	NA	TRBV3-1	TRBJ2-7	CASSSFASYEQYF	TGTGCCAGCAGCTCCTTTGCGAGCTACGAGCAGTACTTC
14	NA	many	TRBV29-1	TRBJ2-7	CSAWGADSSYEQYF	TGCAGCGCCTGGGGGGCAGACAGCTCCTACGAGCAGTACTTC
15	NA	many	TRBV12-3/TRBV12-4	TRBJ2-1	CASSIDPSSYNEQFF	TGTGCCAGCAGCATCGACCCCAGCTCCTACAATGAGCAGTTCTTC
12	NA	many	TRBV6-2/TRBV6-3	TRBJ2-5	CASTLPQETQYF	TGTGCCAGCACCCTCCCCCAAGAGACCCAGTACTTC
16	NA	few	TRBV28	TRBJ2-7	CASSPSSIARGGEQYF	TGTGCCAGCAGTCCGTCCTCTATAGCGCGTGGGGGCGAGCAGTACTTC
13	TRBD1	many	TRBV5-6	TRBJ1-2	CASSAQGAGGYTF	TGTGCCAGCAGCGCACAGGGGGCTGGTGGCTACACCTTC
13	NA	few	TRBV12-3/TRBV12-4	TRBJ1-5	CASSWGAGQPQHF	TGTGCCAGCAGTTGGGGGGCTGGTCAGCCCCAGCATTTT